Following are 14 T cell receptor beta chains from one sample sequenced in a study of blood T cell repertoires in COVID-19 (dated by TCRdb to 2019 to 2021). The library relied on the immunoSEQ multiplex PCR assay. This immuneACCESS table, as held by TCRdb, lists in-frame sequences with V and J called but not all clones. Of the missing ones, under half trace to an unresolved V gene in checked studies; the others have no known cause. The sample has 89,000 or so clones on record, 70% to 90% of them singletons. The ten top clones hold 2.5% to 3.5% of the sample. The sample taken for sequencing was peripheral blood. Receptors originate from a man in his fifties with COVID-19, enrolled during active disease.

This chain uses TRBV11-2 with TRBJ2-7; TRBD2 aligns across 11 bases. Germline V gene lookup returns CDR1 SGHAT and CDR2 FQNNGV. The CDR3 consists of 17 residues. The J segment lost 4 bases and the V segment lost 5 bases, leaving 13 bases of the junction unmatched. CDR3 region: CASSPSILTSGVYEQYF. CDR3 nucleotide sequence: TGTGCCAGCAGCCCCTCCATCCTGACTAGCGGGGTGTACGAGCAGTACTTC.

This clone was seen a single time. The rearrangement joins TRBV27 to TRBJ2-3; D is perhaps TRBD1 (5 bases). The CDR3 spans 13 residues. The V gene's germline CDR1 is MNHEY and CDR2 SMNVEV (reference sequence). Trimming shortened V by 6 bases and J by 0 bases, and 7 bases separated the two germline ends. The CDR3 spells CASRGLSTDTQYF. DNA of the CDR3: TGTGCCAGCAGGGGGCTGAGCACAGATACGCAGTATTTT.

This chain links TRBV5-4 with TRBJ2-7; 11 bases are a match to TRBD1. Trimming removed 4 bases from V and 6 bases from J; junction bases left unmatched: 9. The CDR3 runs to 15 residues. Germline-derived CDR1 and CDR2 are SGHNT and YYREEE (reference sequence). The CDR3 DNA is TGTGCCAGCAGCCCTGGTGGACAGGGGGCCGGCGAGCAGTACTTC. Residues: CASSPGGQGAGEQYF.

This sequence joins TRBV11-2 and TRBJ2-7; TRBD2 matches 13 bases. Per the germline V gene, CDR1 is SGHAT and CDR2 is FQNNGV. V lost 5 bases, J lost 0 bases, and 13 bases stayed unmatched. This CDR3 has 19 residues. CDR3 residues: CASSRGVSGTSGASYEQYF. The CDR3 DNA reads TGTGCCAGCAGCCGAGGAGTATCCGGGACTAGCGGGGCCTCCTACGAGCAGTACTTC.

The gene calls are TRBV9 and TRBJ1-5; D not certain. The CDR3 contains 13 residues. The germline V gene has CDR1 SGDLS and CDR2 YYNGEE. V was shortened by 7 bases and J by 2 bases, with 10 bases between the two germline ends. This CDR3 is CASRRTCNQPQHF. The CDR3 region has the DNA TGTGCCAGCCGGAGGACTTGCAATCAGCCCCAGCATTTT.

This chain links TRBV30 with TRBJ2-1, with 7 bases lining up with TRBD1. Germline V gene lookup returns CDR1 GTSNPN and CDR2 SVGIG (reference sequence). The CDR3 runs 13 residues. The V gene end was trimmed by 8 bases and the J gene end by 2 bases; junction bases not matched to a gene: 6. CDR3 loop: CAGPGQTYNEQFF. CDR3 coding DNA: TGTGCCGGCCCGGGACAGACCTACAATGAGCAGTTCTTC.

The rearrangement links TRBV5-4 to TRBJ2-3; 12 nucleotides line up with TRBD2. Germline trimming cut 4 bases from V and 5 bases from J; bases unmatched to any gene: 8. This CDR3 contains 16 residues. Germline V gives CDR1 SGHNT, CDR2 YYREEE (reference sequence). CDR3 nucleotide sequence: TGTGCCAGCAGCCCCCTAGCGGGGGGGCTCAGAGATACGCAGTATTTT. Translated, it gives CASSPLAGGLRDTQYF.

The chain employs TRBV7-9 and TRBJ2-1, with D perhaps TRBD2 (7 bases). This CDR3 is 16 amino acids long. V lost 2 bases and J lost 8, with 19 bases in between. Per the germline V gene, CDR1 is SEHNR and CDR2 is FQNEAQ (reference sequence). Here the CDR3 reads CASSLTTGGQEDEQFF. The DNA of the CDR3 is TGTGCCAGCAGCTTAACTACGGGGGGCCAGGAAGATGAGCAGTTCTTC.

This clone was recorded once. The chain combines TRBV24-1 with TRBJ2-2; 13 bases agree with TRBD2. The V and J ends lost 6 bases and 4 bases, in that order; junction bases with no gene match: 1. The CDR3 runs to 15 residues. Germline assignment: CDR1 KGHDR and CDR2 SFDVKD. The DNA of the CDR3 is TGTGCCACCAGTAGGACTAGCGGGGGCACCGGGGAGCTGTTTTTT. Encoded protein: CATSRTSGGTGELFF.

The chain recombines TRBV5-4 with TRBJ1-2, with 9 bases that match TRBD1. V lost 5 bases to trimming and J lost 1 base; unmatched junction nucleotides: 6. The CDR3 consists of 15 residues. In germline, CDR1 is SGHNT, CDR2 YYREEE (reference sequence). The chain's CDR3 is CASRFPGQGNYGYTF. CDR3 DNA sequence: TGTGCCAGCAGATTTCCGGGACAGGGTAACTATGGCTACACCTTC. Filled out from reference TRBV5-4 and TRBJ1-2, the complete variable domain reads ETGVTQSPTHLIKTRGQQVTLRCSSQSGHNTVSWYQQALGQGPQFIFQYYREEENGRGNFPPRFSGLQFPNYSSELNVNALELDDSALYLCASRFPGQGNYGYTFGSGTRLTVV.

The V call is TRBV2, the J call TRBJ1-4; TRBD1 might be the D (6 bases). The CDR3 is 14 residues long. Germline V lookup: CDR1 SNHLY, CDR2 FYNNEI. V was trimmed by 1 base and J by 6 bases, leaving 9 bases between them. Written as DNA, the CDR3 is TGTGCCAGCAGTGAAGTCGCAGGGGATGAAAAACTGTTTTTT. It specifies CASSEVAGDEKLFF.

The chain joins TRBV7-3 to TRBJ2-3; possibly TRBD2 for D (6 bases). The germline V gene encodes CDR1 SGHTA and CDR2 FQGTGA. The CDR3 is 15 amino acids. Trimming took 5 bases from V and 0 from J, leaving 12 bases between them. As DNA, the CDR3 is TGTGCCAGCAGCCAGGGCGGGACTAGCACAGATACGCAGTATTTT. Amino acids: CASSQGGTSTDTQYF. The full variable domain, in which reference TRBV7-3 and TRBJ2-3 provide the parts outside the CDR3, is GAGVSQTPSNKVTEKGKYVELRCDPISGHTALYWYRQSLGQGPEFLIYFQGTGAADDSGLPNDRFFAVRPEGSVSTLKIQRTERGDSAVYLCASSQGGTSTDTQYFGPGTRLTVL.

The rearrangement uses TRBV7-8 and TRBJ2-2; no definite D call. This CDR3 region has 15 residues. V gave up 2 bases and J gave up 5 bases, with 12 bases separating them. CDR1 and CDR2 from the germline V gene are SGHVS and FQNEAQ. CDR3 nucleotide sequence: TGTGCCAGCAGCTTATCGGGTACCCTTACCGGGGAGCTGTTTTTT. This encodes CASSLSGTLTGELFF.

This clone appeared once. This rearrangement joins TRBV25-1 to TRBJ2-1; 8 nucleotides align to TRBD1. V shed 4 bases and J 2 bases; nucleotides not matched to a gene: 10. This CDR3 spans 17 amino acids. The germline CDR1 and CDR2 sequences are MGHDK and SYGVNS. CDR3: CASSGTPDRDPYNEQFF. The CDR3 DNA sequence: TGTGCCAGCAGTGGAACACCGGACAGGGATCCCTACAATGAGCAGTTCTTC.